A selection of T cell receptor beta chains follows, all from one sample in a study of blood T cell repertoires in COVID-19. The protocol was immunoSEQ multiplex PCR, while the TCRdb copy is restricted to in-frame clones and leaves out a portion. Of about 270,000 clones listed, roughly 93% were seen once; the top ten hold approximately 2.4%. Sequencing was carried out using PBMCs or T cells enriched from blood (not recorded which). The receptors were sampled from a woman aged 40-49 years with acute COVID-19. CDR3s include the opening cysteine and the closing phenylalanine or tryptophan. A D gene is named only where the DNA matches it firmly. Clone size is stated in some rows and not others, as once, few, many or a class when expanded.

CDR3aa	CDR3nt	j_gene	abundance	v_gene	d_gene
CASSSLTRSPLHF	TGTGCCAGCAGTTCCCTAACTAGATCACCCCTCCACTTT	TRBJ1-6	.	TRBV28	.
CASSRGGGSGNTIYF	TGTGCCAGTAGTAGAGGCGGAGGCTCTGGAAACACCATATATTTT	TRBJ1-3	.	TRBV19	.
CASSPEAGGPYEQYF	TGTGCCAGCTCTCCCGAAGCGGGAGGGCCTTACGAGCAGTACTTC	TRBJ2-7	.	TRBV18	TRBD2
CASSANSNTGELFF	TGTGCCAGCAGCGCCAACTCGAACACCGGGGAGCTGTTTTTT	TRBJ2-2	.	TRBV7-3	.
CATSDTNYGYTF	TGTGCCACCAGTGACACTAACTATGGCTACACCTTC	TRBJ1-2	.	TRBV24-1	.
CASSLEQGAANSPLHF	TGTGCCAGCAGCTTGGAACAGGGGGCAGCGAATTCACCCCTCCACTTT	TRBJ1-6	.	TRBV5-4	TRBD1
CASMDRATEAFF	TGTGCCAGCATGGACAGGGCCACTGAAGCTTTCTTT	TRBJ1-1	.	TRBV6-5	TRBD1
CASSLATGSPLHF	TGTGCCAGCAGCTTAGCGACGGGTTCACCCCTCCACTTT	TRBJ1-6	.	TRBV7-6	.
CASSEGVAGGAEQFF	TGTGCCAGCAGCGAGGGGGTAGCGGGAGGCGCTGAGCAGTTCTTC	TRBJ2-1	.	TRBV9	TRBD2
CASSQDGRGEAFF	TGCGCCAGCAGCCAAGATGGCAGGGGGGAGGCTTTCTTT	TRBJ1-1	.	TRBV4-3	TRBD1
CATSDTSGRDYNEQFF	TGTGCCACCAGTGATACTAGCGGGAGGGATTACAATGAGCAGTTCTTC	TRBJ2-1	.	TRBV24-1	TRBD2
CASWPSGQGYYGYTF	TGTGCCAGTTGGCCATCCGGACAGGGTTACTATGGCTACACCTTC	TRBJ1-2	once	TRBV19	TRBD1
CASSLGDRIFSSGANVLTF	TGCGCCAGCAGCTTGGGGGACAGGATTTTTAGCTCTGGGGCCAACGTCCTGACTTTC	TRBJ2-6	.	TRBV5-1	TRBD1
CASSLGTSGRRRENNEQFF	TGTGCCAGCAGCTTGGGGACTAGCGGGAGAAGGCGTGAAAACAATGAGCAGTTCTTC	TRBJ2-1	.	TRBV5-6	TRBD2
CASSLAEASGSSYNEQFF	TGTGCCAGCAGCTTAGCGGAGGCTAGCGGGAGCTCCTACAATGAGCAGTTCTTC	TRBJ2-1	.	TRBV7-9	TRBD2
CATSDLGGSGNEQFF	TGTGCCACCAGTGATTTAGGGGGATCTGGCAATGAGCAGTTCTTC	TRBJ2-1	.	TRBV24-1	.
CASRGTSGYNEQFF	TGTGCCAGCAGGGGGACTAGCGGGTACAATGAGCAGTTCTTC	TRBJ2-1	few	TRBV2	TRBD2
CASRDSRKNTEAFF	TGCGCCAGCAGGGACAGTAGGAAGAACACTGAAGCTTTCTTT	TRBJ1-1	.	TRBV10-2	.
CASSDRGPDYGYTF	TGTGCCAGCAGCGACAGGGGGCCTGACTATGGCTACACCTTC	TRBJ1-2	.	TRBV2	TRBD1
CASSPSGDKRNTIYF	TGTGCCAGCAGCCCGAGCGGGGACAAACGAAACACCATATATTTT	TRBJ1-3	.	TRBV28	.
CASSDGQRYEKLFF	TGTGCCAGCAGCGATGGACAGCGCTATGAAAAACTGTTTTTT	TRBJ1-4	.	TRBV6-5	.
CATQLAGGRTGELFF	TGTGCCACCCAACTAGCGGGGGGGCGTACCGGGGAGCTGTTTTTT	TRBJ2-2	.	TRBV5-4	TRBD2
CATSSMRANTGELFF	TGTGCCACCAGCAGCATGCGGGCGAACACCGGGGAGCTGTTTTTT	TRBJ2-2	.	TRBV15	.
CASSLWPGKNTEAFF	TGTGCCAGCAGTTTATGGCCAGGAAAGAACACTGAAGCTTTCTTT	TRBJ1-1	many	TRBV27	.
CASSEFRKNTEAFF	TGTGCCAGCAGTGAGTTCAGGAAGAACACTGAAGCTTTCTTT	TRBJ1-1	.	TRBV2	.
CAIPGQGGNTEAFF	TGTGCCATTCCGGGACAGGGGGGGAACACTGAAGCTTTCTTT	TRBJ1-1	.	TRBV6-5	TRBD1
CAWAPSGSTDTQYF	TGTGCCTGGGCCCCTAGCGGCAGCACAGATACGCAGTATTTT	TRBJ2-3	.	TRBV30	TRBD2
CASSGRGTVTGYTF	TGTGCCAGTAGTGGAAGAGGGACAGTGACCGGCTACACCTTC	TRBJ1-2	.	TRBV19	TRBD1
CASSLTGYEQYF	TGTGCCAGCAGTTTAACCGGTTACGAGCAGTACTTC	TRBJ2-7	.	TRBV12-3/TRBV12-4	.
CASSPRDRTLSSGANVLTF	TGTGCCAGCAGCCCCAGGGACAGGACCCTAAGTTCTGGGGCCAACGTCCTGACTTTC	TRBJ2-6	.	TRBV7-2	TRBD1
CASSYPGTRPFF	TGTGCCAGCAGCTACCCCGGGACTAGACCGTTCTTC	TRBJ2-1	once	TRBV11-1	TRBD2
CASSPLGTEDNEQYF	TGTGCCAGCAGTCCTTTGGGGACAGAGGACAACGAGCAGTACTTC	TRBJ2-7	.	TRBV25-1	TRBD1
CASSFRVSDRVRYEQYF	TGTGCCAGCAGTTTTAGGGTTTCGGACAGGGTTCGGTACGAGCAGTACTTC	TRBJ2-7	.	TRBV27	TRBD1
CASSPDRGAFGYTF	TGTGCCAGCAGCCCAGACAGGGGGGCCTTTGGCTACACCTTC	TRBJ1-2	.	TRBV7-2	TRBD1
CASTRTGGTGELFF	TGTGCCAGTACCAGGACAGGGGGCACCGGGGAGCTGTTTTTT	TRBJ2-2	.	TRBV19	TRBD1
CASGLPAPREGSTEAFF	TGTGCTAGTGGTTTGCCCGCACCCAGGGAGGGGTCAACTGAAGCTTTCTTT	TRBJ1-1	.	TRBV12-5	.
CSASDRFEAFF	TGCAGCGCTTCGGACAGGTTCGAAGCTTTCTTT	TRBJ1-1	.	TRBV29-1	TRBD1
CASSQDHGSGANVLTF	TGTGCCAGCAGCCAAGATCACGGGTCTGGGGCCAACGTCCTGACTTTC	TRBJ2-6	few	TRBV4-2	.
CASSPGQNPEAFF	TGTGCCAGCTCTCCGGGACAGAATCCCGAAGCTTTCTTT	TRBJ1-1	.	TRBV18	TRBD1